The present T cell receptor beta chain was sequenced within a study of blood T cell repertoires in COVID-19. Background on the study: COVID-19 samples collected from the United States, Italy and Spain covered acute and convalescent phases. Sources were T cells, B-cell-depleted T cells, or PBMCs; the material itself was cDNA or gDNA.

The V and J ends lost 5 bases and 0 bases respectively, with 12 bases between them. This CDR3 is built from 15 residues. Germline V gives CDR1 SEHNR, CDR2 FQNEAQ (reference sequence). In the original analysis: Estimates of nucleated cell counts were drawn from the amplification of reference gene primers. Some clones are missing from TCRdb's copy, which holds only in-frame ones; the method was immunoSEQ multiplex PCR. The V and J calls and the clone size are those of that table, but D and trimming were determined from the DNA. Of about 38,000 clones listed, 75% to 90% are singletons. V and J are TRBV7-9 and TRBJ2-3; unclear D gene. The receptor comes from a man between 45 and 60 years old with active or convalescent COVID-19. The specimen sequenced was peripheral blood. The CDR3 spells CASSPPTSSTDTQYF. DNA of the CDR3: TGTGCCAGCAGCCCCCCGACATCCAGCACAGATACGCAGTATTTT.